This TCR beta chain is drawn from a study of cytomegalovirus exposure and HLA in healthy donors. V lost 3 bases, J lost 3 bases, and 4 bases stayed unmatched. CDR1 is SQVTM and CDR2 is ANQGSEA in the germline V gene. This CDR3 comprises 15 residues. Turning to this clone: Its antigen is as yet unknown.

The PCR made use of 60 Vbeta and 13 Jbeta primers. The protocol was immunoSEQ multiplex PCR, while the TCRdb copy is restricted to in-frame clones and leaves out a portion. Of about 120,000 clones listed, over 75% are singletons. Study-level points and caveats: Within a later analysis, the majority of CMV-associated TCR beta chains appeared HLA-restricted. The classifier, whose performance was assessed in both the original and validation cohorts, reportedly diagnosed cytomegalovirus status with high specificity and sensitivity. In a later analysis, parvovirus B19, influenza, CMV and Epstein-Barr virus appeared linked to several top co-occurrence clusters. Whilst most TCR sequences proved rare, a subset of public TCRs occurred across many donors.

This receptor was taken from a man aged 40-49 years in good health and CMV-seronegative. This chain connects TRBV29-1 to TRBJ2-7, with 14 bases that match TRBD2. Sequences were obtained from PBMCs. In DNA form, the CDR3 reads TGCAGCGTTGAGACTAGCGGGAGGGCCAGCTACGAGCAGTACTTC. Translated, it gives CSVETSGRASYEQYF.